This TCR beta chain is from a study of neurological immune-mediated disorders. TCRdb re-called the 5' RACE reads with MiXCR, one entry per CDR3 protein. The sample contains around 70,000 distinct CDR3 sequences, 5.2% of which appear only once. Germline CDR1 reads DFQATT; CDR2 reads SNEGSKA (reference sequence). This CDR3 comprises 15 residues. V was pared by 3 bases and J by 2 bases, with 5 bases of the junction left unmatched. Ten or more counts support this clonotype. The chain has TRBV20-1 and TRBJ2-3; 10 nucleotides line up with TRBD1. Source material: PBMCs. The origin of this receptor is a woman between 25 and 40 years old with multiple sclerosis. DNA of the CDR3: TGCAGTGCTAGCTCCGGGACAGGGGCCACAGATACGCAGTATTTT. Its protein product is CSASSGTGATDTQYF.